A single TCR beta chain is shown here with its context. PCR involved 60 Vbeta and 13 Jbeta primers. Produced via immunoSEQ multiplex PCR; TCRdb's table is partial and in-frame only. The top ten clones hold approximately 2% of a sample with fewer than 150,000 clones, roughly three quarters of them seen once. CDR1 PRHDT and CDR2 FYEKMQ come from the germline V gene (reference sequence). V shed 1 base and J shed 5 bases, with 18 bases lying between them. CDR3 size: 17 residues. This sample stems from a study of cytomegalovirus exposure and HLA in healthy donors. The sequenced sample was PBMCs. V and J are TRBV13 and TRBJ2-1; tentative D call: TRBD2 (6 bases). The TCR sequence derives from a man aged 30-40 years in good health and CMV-seronegative. CDR3 DNA: TGTGCCAGCAGCTTAGTTCTTCAGGGAGGTTCGGACAATGAGCAGTTCTTC. It encodes CASSLVLQGGSDNEQFF. The entire variable domain, with the rest obtained from reference TRBV13 and TRBJ2-1, is as follows: AAGVIQSPRHLIKEKRETATLKCYPIPRHDTVYWYQQGPGQDPQFLISFYEKMQSDKGSIPDRFSAQQFSDYHSELNMSSLELGDSALYFCASSLVLQGGSDNEQFFGPGTRLTVL.